This TCR beta chain was sequenced for a study of CD8+ T cells in alopecia areata. Study at large: Twice a day, 5 to 10 mg of oral tofacitinib was administered to treated patients. Disease severity was quantified as SALT score of affected scalp area. Findings and limits, study-wide: Scalp data also include sequences from resident alphabeta T cells of normal skin.

Reverse transcribed after extraction, RNA yielded cDNA as the sequencing template. The table came from immunoSEQ multiplex PCR; TCRdb's copy has only in-frame clones and leaves some out. The table has approximately 100,000 clones, roughly 60% seen once; the top ten hold about 17%. The ends lost 2 bases at V and 8 bases at J; junction bases unmatched: 9. The germline CDR1 and CDR2 sequences are SGHDT and YYEEEE. This CDR3 region has 17 residues. Treatment reported: oral pan-JAK inhibitor, 5-10 mg twice daily. Peripheral blood, together with lesional scalp punch biopsies, was collected from alopecia areata patients. Turning to this clone: Its target is not known.

This receptor was obtained from a human donor with alopecia areata. This chain connects TRBV5-6 to TRBJ2-4; the match to TRBD2 covers 14 bases. Sequencing used CD8+ T cells sorted from blood, obtained between weeks 55 and 65, from a patient treated with tofacitinib. CDR3 nucleotides: TGTGCCAGCAGCTTTGGACTAGCGGGGGGCCTAGAGGACATTCAGTACTTC. It encodes CASSFGLAGGLEDIQYF.